These T cell receptor beta chains were read from a single sample in a study of cytomegalovirus exposure and HLA in healthy donors. Produced via immunoSEQ multiplex PCR; TCRdb's table is partial and in-frame only. The repertoire holds 150,000 to 200,000 clones, with around four fifths as singletons. Sequencing used PBMCs. The receptors come from a woman in her 50s in good health and CMV-seronegative. Each CDR3 is given with its conserved first and last residue. The order of the fields is J gene, V gene, D gene, clone size, CDR3 DNA, CDR3 protein. A D gene is named only where the DNA matches it firmly. Not every row has a clone size; where given, it reads once, few, many or a size class.

j_call: TRBJ2-5; v_call: TRBV11-3; d_call: TRBD2; clone_size: NA; cdr3_nt: TGTGCCAGCAGCTTTCGGACTAGCGGGACGGCCCAAGAGACCCAGTACTTC; cdr3_aa: CASSFRTSGTAQETQYF
j_call: TRBJ2-3; v_call: TRBV5-1; d_call: TRBD1; clone_size: NA; cdr3_nt: TGCGCCAGCAGCCCCCTTTTGGGGCAGGGGGCAGATACGCAGTATTTT; cdr3_aa: CASSPLLGQGADTQYF
j_call: TRBJ1-6; v_call: TRBV2; d_call: NA; clone_size: NA; cdr3_nt: TGTGCCAGCAATCCACAGGGCTGGGATTCACCCCTCCACTTT; cdr3_aa: CASNPQGWDSPLHF
j_call: TRBJ2-5; v_call: TRBV7-2; d_call: NA; clone_size: NA; cdr3_nt: TGTGCCAGCAGCTCCGGGGAGACCCAGTACTTC; cdr3_aa: CASSSGETQYF
j_call: TRBJ2-5; v_call: TRBV14; d_call: NA; clone_size: NA; cdr3_nt: TGTGCCAGCAGCCGGAGCCTCCAAGAGACCCAGTACTTC; cdr3_aa: CASSRSLQETQYF
j_call: TRBJ2-7; v_call: TRBV13; d_call: TRBD1; clone_size: once; cdr3_nt: TGTGCCAGCAGCTTAGAAGGACAGGGGGGTCTAGACGAGCAGTACTTC; cdr3_aa: CASSLEGQGGLDEQYF
j_call: TRBJ2-1; v_call: TRBV7-3; d_call: NA; clone_size: NA; cdr3_nt: TGTGCCAGCAGCTTAACCGGGAGTAACAATGAGCAGTTCTTC; cdr3_aa: CASSLTGSNNEQFF
j_call: TRBJ2-1; v_call: TRBV14; d_call: TRBD2; clone_size: NA; cdr3_nt: TGTGCCAGCAGCCAAGATCGGGGGGGCCGAACCAATGAGCAGTTCTTC; cdr3_aa: CASSQDRGGRTNEQFF
j_call: TRBJ2-2; v_call: TRBV10-3; d_call: TRBD2; clone_size: NA; cdr3_nt: TGTGCCATCAGTGAGTCGACCGCGGGAGGGCTTGGCGGGGAGCTGTTTTTT; cdr3_aa: CAISESTAGGLGGELFF
j_call: TRBJ1-1; v_call: TRBV15; d_call: TRBD1; clone_size: NA; cdr3_nt: TGTGCCACCAGCAGAGATTACAGGACAGGGGGCCTCACTGAAGCTTTCTTT; cdr3_aa: CATSRDYRTGGLTEAFF
j_call: TRBJ1-1; v_call: TRBV19; d_call: NA; clone_size: once; cdr3_nt: TGTGCCAGTAGCCCCGGGGTAGGCCAATTGAACACTGAAGCTTTCTTT; cdr3_aa: CASSPGVGQLNTEAFF
j_call: TRBJ2-3; v_call: TRBV28; d_call: TRBD2; clone_size: NA; cdr3_nt: TGTGCCAGCACCGGGGGGGGCACAGATACGCAGTATTTT; cdr3_aa: CASTGGGTDTQYF
j_call: TRBJ2-5; v_call: TRBV7-3; d_call: TRBD1; clone_size: NA; cdr3_nt: TGTGCCAGCAGCTTTGGACAGGGGACGACCCAGTACTTC; cdr3_aa: CASSFGQGTTQYF
j_call: TRBJ2-5; v_call: TRBV7-2; d_call: NA; clone_size: NA; cdr3_nt: TGTGCCAGCAGCAACCTACAGGGTTTAGGGCAGTACTTC; cdr3_aa: CASSNLQGLGQYF
j_call: TRBJ1-1; v_call: TRBV6-6; d_call: NA; clone_size: NA; cdr3_nt: TGTGCCAGCAGTTACTACTCCGTGAACACTGAAGCTTTCTTT; cdr3_aa: CASSYYSVNTEAFF
j_call: TRBJ2-7; v_call: TRBV10-3; d_call: NA; clone_size: NA; cdr3_nt: TGTGCCACGAGCTATGGAGGTGTGGGGTCCTACGAGCAGTACTTC; cdr3_aa: CATSYGGVGSYEQYF
j_call: TRBJ1-1; v_call: TRBV7-9; d_call: TRBD1; clone_size: NA; cdr3_nt: TGTGCCAGCAGCCGGGACAGGAGACAAAGGAACACTGAAGCTTTCTTT; cdr3_aa: CASSRDRRQRNTEAFF
j_call: TRBJ2-7; v_call: TRBV9; d_call: TRBD2; clone_size: once; cdr3_nt: TGTGCCAGCAGCGTGTCTAGCGGGACCAACTACGAGCAGTACTTC; cdr3_aa: CASSVSSGTNYEQYF
j_call: TRBJ2-3; v_call: TRBV28; d_call: NA; clone_size: NA; cdr3_nt: TGTGCCAGCAGTTTAAGGAGGATCCGAGAGCTAAACACAGATACGCAGTATTTT; cdr3_aa: CASSLRRIRELNTDTQYF
j_call: TRBJ2-6; v_call: TRBV15; d_call: NA; clone_size: NA; cdr3_nt: TGTGCCACCAGCAGAGATTTTGCCATCCCTACGCGGGGGGCCAACGTCCTGACTTTC; cdr3_aa: CATSRDFAIPTRGANVLTF
j_call: TRBJ2-1; v_call: TRBV6-1; d_call: NA; clone_size: NA; cdr3_nt: TGTGCCAGCAGAAAACAGGAATACAATGAGCAGTTCTTC; cdr3_aa: CASRKQEYNEQFF
j_call: TRBJ2-3; v_call: TRBV7-2; d_call: NA; clone_size: NA; cdr3_nt: TGTGCCAGCAGCCAGGGGACACGAAGCACAGATACGCAGTATTTT; cdr3_aa: CASSQGTRSTDTQYF
j_call: TRBJ2-7; v_call: TRBV30; d_call: TRBD1; clone_size: NA; cdr3_nt: TGTGCCTATTGCCTCGGGACAGGAGACTACGAGCAGTACTTC; cdr3_aa: CAYCLGTGDYEQYF
j_call: TRBJ2-6; v_call: TRBV4-3; d_call: NA; clone_size: NA; cdr3_nt: TGCGCCAGCAGCCAAGATTATGCGGCGTCTGGGGCCAACGTCCTGACTTTC; cdr3_aa: CASSQDYAASGANVLTF
j_call: TRBJ1-5; v_call: TRBV21-1; d_call: NA; clone_size: NA; cdr3_nt: TGTGCCAGCAGCCCCCGGACAGGGCACAACAATCAGCCCCAGCATTTT; cdr3_aa: CASSPRTGHNNQPQHF
j_call: TRBJ2-7; v_call: TRBV5-1; d_call: NA; clone_size: NA; cdr3_nt: TGCGCCAGCAGCGAATCTAATTACGAGCAGTACTTC; cdr3_aa: CASSESNYEQYF
j_call: TRBJ2-2; v_call: TRBV5-1; d_call: TRBD2; clone_size: NA; cdr3_nt: TGCGCCAGCAGCCCGGGAGGGCTAGCGAACACCGGGGAGCTGTTTTTT; cdr3_aa: CASSPGGLANTGELFF
j_call: TRBJ2-2; v_call: TRBV4-3; d_call: TRBD1; clone_size: many; cdr3_nt: TGCGCCAGCAGCCCTCGACAGGGGGATAGTTCCTGGGAGCTGTTTTTT; cdr3_aa: CASSPRQGDSSWELFF
j_call: TRBJ2-7; v_call: TRBV4-3; d_call: NA; clone_size: NA; cdr3_nt: TGCGCCAGCAGCCAAGGCCGGCAGGGCGGGAAGCAGTACTTC; cdr3_aa: CASSQGRQGGKQYF
j_call: TRBJ2-5; v_call: TRBV5-4; d_call: TRBD2; clone_size: NA; cdr3_nt: TGTGCCAGCAGCTTGGGAGGTTGGCTAGCGGGAGAGACCCAGTACTTC; cdr3_aa: CASSLGGWLAGETQYF
j_call: TRBJ2-1; v_call: TRBV9; d_call: TRBD2; clone_size: NA; cdr3_nt: TGTGCCAGCAGCGGCGGGGGGGTTTACAATGAGCAGTTCTTC; cdr3_aa: CASSGGGVYNEQFF
j_call: TRBJ2-1; v_call: TRBV2; d_call: NA; clone_size: NA; cdr3_nt: TGTGCCAGCAGTGAGGACAGCTCCTACAATGAGCAGTTCTTC; cdr3_aa: CASSEDSSYNEQFF
j_call: TRBJ1-1; v_call: TRBV29-1; d_call: NA; clone_size: NA; cdr3_nt: TGCAGCGCCAACGCACGACTGATGAACACTGAAGCTTTCTTT; cdr3_aa: CSANARLMNTEAFF
j_call: TRBJ2-5; v_call: TRBV27; d_call: NA; clone_size: NA; cdr3_nt: TGTGCCAGCAGTCTCCTCGGCGCCGGGGGAGAGACCCAGTACTTC; cdr3_aa: CASSLLGAGGETQYF
j_call: TRBJ1-1; v_call: TRBV7-9; d_call: NA; clone_size: few; cdr3_nt: TGTGCCAGCAGCCCTGACGCGGTTATGAACACTGAAGCTTTCTTT; cdr3_aa: CASSPDAVMNTEAFF
j_call: TRBJ1-6; v_call: TRBV5-1; d_call: NA; clone_size: NA; cdr3_nt: TGCGCCAGCAGCTCTGATCCAGTTACCAATTCACCCCTCCACTTT; cdr3_aa: CASSSDPVTNSPLHF
j_call: TRBJ2-7; v_call: TRBV5-4; d_call: TRBD2; clone_size: few; cdr3_nt: TGTGCCAGCAGCTTGGCTCTAGCGGGAGCCCACGAGCAGTACTTC; cdr3_aa: CASSLALAGAHEQYF
j_call: TRBJ2-7; v_call: TRBV4-3; d_call: NA; clone_size: few; cdr3_nt: TGCGCCAGCAGCCAAGAGCTAGCTCCTAACTACGAGCAGTACTTC; cdr3_aa: CASSQELAPNYEQYF
j_call: TRBJ2-1; v_call: TRBV2; d_call: NA; clone_size: NA; cdr3_nt: TGTGCCGACCGGGACAACCGAAACAATGAGCAGTTCTTC; cdr3_aa: CADRDNRNNEQFF
j_call: TRBJ2-3; v_call: TRBV13; d_call: TRBD1; clone_size: NA; cdr3_nt: TGTGCCAGCAGCTTAGTTTCCAGGGGGACAGATACGCAGTATTTT; cdr3_aa: CASSLVSRGTDTQYF
j_call: TRBJ2-7; v_call: TRBV27; d_call: NA; clone_size: NA; cdr3_nt: TGTGCCAGCAGCCCCGGGTACGAGCAGTACTTC; cdr3_aa: CASSPGYEQYF
j_call: TRBJ1-6; v_call: TRBV7-2; d_call: TRBD1; clone_size: NA; cdr3_nt: TGTGCCAGCAGCTACGACAGGGGATATAATTCACCCCTCCACTTT; cdr3_aa: CASSYDRGYNSPLHF
j_call: TRBJ2-3; v_call: TRBV29-1; d_call: NA; clone_size: NA; cdr3_nt: TGCAGCGTCCGGGAGCAGTCAGATACGCAGTATTTT; cdr3_aa: CSVREQSDTQYF
j_call: TRBJ2-1; v_call: TRBV7-2; d_call: NA; clone_size: once; cdr3_nt: TGTGCCAGCAGGATCGCAGCGGTGTACAATGAGCAGTTCTTC; cdr3_aa: CASRIAAVYNEQFF
j_call: TRBJ1-5; v_call: TRBV2; d_call: NA; clone_size: NA; cdr3_nt: TGTGCCAGCAGTGGAGTTTGGGAAGGGGGTAGGCCCCAGCATTTT; cdr3_aa: CASSGVWEGGRPQHF
j_call: TRBJ2-5; v_call: TRBV4-3; d_call: NA; clone_size: once; cdr3_nt: TGCGCCAGCAGCCAAGATCCAGGAGAGACCCAGTACTTC; cdr3_aa: CASSQDPGETQYF
j_call: TRBJ2-5; v_call: TRBV21-1; d_call: NA; clone_size: few; cdr3_nt: TGTGCCAGCAGCCAGCCCCCTCGGACTAGCGGGAGGACGACAGAGACCCAGTACTTC; cdr3_aa: CASSQPPRTSGRTTETQYF
j_call: TRBJ2-7; v_call: TRBV2; d_call: NA; clone_size: NA; cdr3_nt: TGTGCCAGCAGTGAAGGTGGCGGTACCACCTACGAGCAGTACTTC; cdr3_aa: CASSEGGGTTYEQYF
j_call: TRBJ2-5; v_call: TRBV27; d_call: TRBD2; clone_size: NA; cdr3_nt: TGTGCCAGCAGTGCTAGCGGGAGAGGACAAGAGACCCAGTACTTC; cdr3_aa: CASSASGRGQETQYF
j_call: TRBJ1-3; v_call: TRBV19; d_call: NA; clone_size: NA; cdr3_nt: TGTGCCAGTAGTAACCTGGTCGGGGTTCGAGGCGCTGGAAACACCATATATTTT; cdr3_aa: CASSNLVGVRGAGNTIYF
j_call: TRBJ2-7; v_call: TRBV27; d_call: TRBD2; clone_size: NA; cdr3_nt: TGTGCCAGCAGCACCAGCGGGGGCAAATCATTTTCCTACGAGCAGTACTTC; cdr3_aa: CASSTSGGKSFSYEQYF
j_call: TRBJ1-2; v_call: TRBV6-5; d_call: NA; clone_size: NA; cdr3_nt: TGTGCCAGCAGTTACGGTGGACAGAACTATGGCTACACCTTC; cdr3_aa: CASSYGGQNYGYTF
j_call: TRBJ2-3; v_call: TRBV9; d_call: TRBD2; clone_size: NA; cdr3_nt: TGTGCCAGCAGCGCGCAGCGGGGGGGCACAGATACGCAGTATTTT; cdr3_aa: CASSAQRGGTDTQYF